The next 29 T cell receptor beta chains were all read from a single sample in a study of resident and recirculating memory T cells in vitiligo. The data were produced by immunoSEQ multiplex PCR, yet TCRdb's version contains in-frame clones alone and is incomplete. The sample consists of 70,000 to 85,000 clones, approximately 90% of them appearing once. The sample comprised blood. These receptors all stem from a male donor with vitiligo.

The rearrangement joins TRBV6-1 to TRBJ2-3; D might be TRBD2 (5 bases). The length of the CDR3 is 14 residues. Germline loops: CDR1 MNHNS, CDR2 SASEGT. Trimming took off 1 base at V and 4 bases at J, with 9 bases between the two ends. CDR3 bases: TGTGCCAGCAGTGAAGGAGGGAACTCAGATACGCAGTATTTT. Translated: CASSEGGNSDTQYF.

The chain uses TRBV18 and TRBJ2-7, with 7 bases that match TRBD1. The germline gives CDR1 KGHSH, CDR2 LQKENI. Trimming removed 9 bases from V and 0 bases from J; junction bases left unmatched: 8. The CDR3 is 14 residues long. CDR3 DNA: TGTGCCAGGCGATACAGGGGATTCTCCTACGAGCAGTACTTC. Translated: CARRYRGFSYEQYF.

The chain carries TRBV7-2 and TRBJ1-3, with D hard to call. V was clipped by 1 base and J by 0 bases, with 10 bases between them. CDR1 and CDR2 from the germline V gene are SGHTA and FQGNSA. This CDR3 has 16 residues. The CDR3 is CASSLVPRPSGNTIYF. For the CDR3, the DNA is TGTGCCAGCAGCTTAGTCCCCAGGCCCTCTGGAAACACCATATATTTT.

This sequence joins TRBV5-1 and TRBJ2-3; possibly TRBD1 for D (5 bases). The germline V gene encodes CDR1 SGHRS and CDR2 YFSETQ. CDR3 length: 14 amino acids. V lost 4 bases and J 1 base, leaving 10 bases between the germline ends. CDR3 residues: CASSLQGGTDTQYF. Here the CDR3 DNA reads TGCGCCAGCAGCCTCCAGGGTGGCACAGATACGCAGTATTTT.

The count of this clone is one. This CDR3 is CASSGTGAPKGPQYF. The CDR3 DNA reads TGTGCCAGCAGTGGGACAGGGGCCCCAAAGGGACCCCAGTACTTC. J is TRBJ2-5 and V is TRBV6-5, with 10 bases aligning to TRBD1. CDR3 length equals 15 residues. CDR1 and CDR2 from the germline V gene are MNHEY and SVGAGI. Losses at the gene ends were 5 bases for V and 9 bases for J; bases not matched to a gene: 12.

V usage is TRBV6-5 and J usage is TRBJ1-2; no reliable D call. Deletions cut 6 bases from V and 11 bases from J, with 16 bases between. CDR1 and CDR2 from the germline V gene are MNHEY and SVGAGI. This CDR3 has 12 amino acids. CDR3 bases: TGTGCCAGCAGCCCTTCTCCACTCAATTACACCTTC. Amino acid sequence: CASSPSPLNYTF.

The genes are TRBV5-6 and TRBJ2-3, with TRBD1 as a possible D gene (6 bases). The germline V gene encodes CDR1 SGHDT and CDR2 YYEEEE. V was cut by 5 bases and J by 2 bases, with 15 bases left in between. This CDR3 is built from 15 residues. DNA for the CDR3: TGTGCCAGCAGTCGAAGGGGGTACGACACAGATACGCAGTATTTT. It codes for CASSRRGYDTDTQYF.

V gene TRBV7-3 combines with J gene TRBJ1-1; 8 nucleotides match TRBD1. The ends lost 4 bases at V and 7 bases at J; junction bases unmatched: 5. The CDR3 extends over 13 amino acids. Germline loops: CDR1 SGHTA, CDR2 FQGTGA. The CDR3: CASSWSQGGEAFF. DNA of the CDR3: TGTGCCAGCAGCTGGTCACAGGGGGGTGAAGCTTTCTTT. Using reference TRBV7-3 and TRBJ1-1 for the parts outside the CDR3, the full variable domain is GAGVSQTPSNKVTEKGKYVELRCDPISGHTALYWYRQSLGQGPEFLIYFQGTGAADDSGLPNDRFFAVRPEGSVSTLKIQRTERGDSAVYLCASSWSQGGEAFFGQGTRLTVV.

The chain employs TRBV5-1 and TRBJ2-5, with a weak D call TRBD1 (6 bases). The ends were cut back, 4 bases at V and 2 bases at J, with 12 bases in the middle. This CDR3 is built from 14 residues. Germline V gene sequence: CDR1 SGHRS, CDR2 YFSETQ. The CDR3 loop reads CASSKHREQETQYF. The DNA of the CDR3 is TGCGCCAGCAGCAAACACAGGGAACAAGAGACCCAGTACTTC.

The rearrangement links TRBV6-1 to TRBJ1-3, with a tentative D call TRBD1 (5 bases). This CDR3 region has 15 residues. Germline V gene sequence: CDR1 MNHNS, CDR2 SASEGT. With 2 bases removed from V and 0 bases from J, the gap between germline ends came to 8 bases. The CDR3 DNA reads TGTGCCAGCAGTGAAACAGGCGGCTCTGGAAACACCATATATTTT. Amino acid sequence: CASSETGGSGNTIYF.

V is TRBV2 and J is TRBJ2-5, with 10 bases aligning to TRBD2. J lost 5 bases, V lost 6 bases, and 9 bases had no gene match. This CDR3 has 15 amino acids. The germline V gene encodes CDR1 SNHLY and CDR2 FYNNEI. CDR3 sequence (DNA): TGTGCCAGCAGCCCGAGCGGGGGGGCCGTGGAGACCCAGTACTTC. Translation gives CASSPSGGAVETQYF.

This chain links TRBV6-4 with TRBJ1-6, with 8 bases fitting TRBD1. In germline, CDR1 is MRHNA, CDR2 SNTAGT. V shed 3 bases, J shed 5 bases, and the junction held 0 bases outside the gene matches. The CDR3 runs to 14 residues. The CDR3 nucleotides are TGTGCCAGCAGTGAGGACAGGGATAATTCACCCCTCCACTTT. This sequence encodes CASSEDRDNSPLHF.

This sequence joins TRBV28 and TRBJ2-1; 8 nucleotides match TRBD1. The CDR3 loop spans 15 amino acids. The trim removed 2 bases at V and 3 bases at J, leaving 3 bases unmatched. The germline CDR1 and CDR2 sequences are MDHEN and SYDVKM. DNA for the CDR3: TGTGCCAGCAGTTTAGCTACAGGGGGCTACAATGAGCAGTTCTTC. This encodes CASSLATGGYNEQFF.

V usage is TRBV7-9 and J usage is TRBJ1-6; 10 nucleotides line up with TRBD1. Unmatched junction bases numbered 4, after V lost 6 bases and J lost 8 bases. Germline CDR1 reads SEHNR; CDR2 reads FQNEAQ (reference sequence). The CDR3 extends over 14 amino acids. CDR3 sequence: CASRAGTGDSPLHF. In DNA form, the CDR3 reads TGTGCCAGCAGAGCCGGGACAGGGGATTCACCCCTCCACTTT.

This clone appeared once. This chain uses TRBV5-1 with TRBJ1-4; unclear D gene. Trimming took off 2 bases at V and 0 bases at J, with 5 bases between the two ends. This CDR3 has 14 residues. Germline values: CDR1 SGHRS, CDR2 YFSETQ. CDR3 DNA: TGCGCCAGCAGCTTATTATCAACTAATGAAAAACTGTTTTTT. Its translation: CASSLLSTNEKLFF.

The V gene is TRBV5-4, the J gene TRBJ1-1; 8 nucleotides line up with TRBD1. CDR3 length: 14 amino acids. The germline gives CDR1 SGHNT, CDR2 YYREEE (reference sequence). V lost 4 bases, J lost 5 bases, and 7 bases stayed unmatched. The CDR3 reads CASSAGQGWTEAFF. The CDR3 DNA reads TGTGCCAGCAGCGCCGGACAGGGTTGGACTGAAGCTTTCTTT.

The V call is TRBV28, the J call TRBJ2-5; D is undetermined. With 7 bases removed from V and 7 bases from J, the gap between germline ends came to 13 bases. Germline assignment: CDR1 MDHEN and CDR2 SYDVKM. The CDR3 length is 12 residues. This CDR3 reads CASNSYIGTQYF. Written as DNA, the CDR3 is TGTGCCAGCAACAGCTACATCGGGACCCAGTACTTC. The variable domain in full, completed from reference TRBV28 and TRBJ2-5, reads DVKVTQSSRYLVKRTGEKVFLECVQDMDHENMFWYRQDPGLGLRLIYFSYDVKMKEKGDIPEGYSVSREKKERFSLILESASTNQTSMYLCASNSYIGTQYFGPGTRLLVL.

The chain combines TRBV5-1 with TRBJ2-5; weak D call: TRBD2 (5 bases). V dropped 0 bases and J dropped 3 bases, with 9 bases sitting between them. Germline values: CDR1 SGHRS, CDR2 YFSETQ. CDR3 length: 14 amino acids. CDR3 nucleotides: TGCGCCAGCAGCTTGGGGTGGGGAGAAGAGACCCAGTACTTC. Translation: CASSLGWGEETQYF. The full variable domain, its missing parts supplied by reference TRBV5-1 and TRBJ2-5, is KAGVTQTPRYLIKTRGQQVTLSCSPISGHRSVSWYQQTPGQGLQFLFEYFSETQRNKGNFPGRFSGRQFSNSRSEMNVSTLELGDSALYLCASSLGWGEETQYFGPGTRLLVL.

The J gene is TRBJ1-1, the V gene TRBV28; a possible D gene is TRBD1 (5 bases). Germline V gene data show CDR1 as MDHEN and CDR2 as SYDVKM. V lost 2 bases, J lost 4 bases, and 14 bases lay in between. This CDR3 region has 15 residues. The CDR3 spells CASSLPAGSSTEAFF. CDR3 in DNA: TGTGCCAGCAGTTTACCGGCAGGGTCTAGCACTGAAGCTTTCTTT.

This rearrangement joins TRBV7-2 to TRBJ1-6; no clear D gene. CDR1 SGHTA and CDR2 FQGNSA come from the germline V gene. The CDR3 covers 13 residues. V was shortened by 4 bases and J by 14 bases, with 15 bases between the two germline ends. CDR3 sequence: CASSSTPPGSLHF. The CDR3 DNA is TGTGCCAGCAGCTCGACTCCTCCTGGGTCCCTCCACTTT.

The chain employs TRBV7-9 and TRBJ2-7, with D perhaps TRBD2 (6 bases). The CDR3 consists of 14 residues. CDR1 is SEHNR, CDR2 FQNEAQ, per germline (reference sequence). Trimming stripped 3 bases from V and 6 bases from J, with 15 bases between. The CDR3 reads CASSFSGAQLEQYF. Here the CDR3 DNA reads TGTGCCAGCAGCTTTAGCGGAGCCCAGCTCGAGCAGTACTTC.

The chain has TRBV18 and TRBJ1-5, with D possibly TRBD1 on 5 matching bases. The CDR3 is 16 amino acids. CDR1 is KGHSH and CDR2 is LQKENI in the germline V gene. Trimming took off 2 bases at V and 0 bases at J, with 11 bases between the two ends. The CDR3 DNA reads TGTGCCAGCTCACCAGATAGGGGCCATAGCAATCAGCCCCAGCATTTT. It translates to CASSPDRGHSNQPQHF.

This sequence joins TRBV7-2 and TRBJ2-3, with 7 positions matching TRBD2. CDR1 is SGHTA and CDR2 is FQGNSA in the germline V gene. This CDR3 is 17 amino acids long. V dropped 7 bases and J dropped 6; count of bases not matched to a gene: 19. CDR3 protein: CASTQIPSGLGTDTQYF. The CDR3 coding sequence is TGTGCCAGCACCCAAATCCCCTCCGGACTAGGAACCGATACGCAGTATTTT.

CDR3 DNA: TGCGCCAGCAGCCCGGGGAGGGTGAATGAAAAACTGTTTTTT. This sequence encodes CASSPGRVNEKLFF. This chain links TRBV4-3 with TRBJ1-4, with D hard to call. CDR1 LGHNA and CDR2 YSLEER come from the germline V gene. Trimming cost V 4 bases and J 5 bases, with 11 bases left between them. The length of the CDR3 is 14 residues.

V is TRBV30 and J is TRBJ1-2; 7 bases match TRBD1. Germline trimming cut 7 bases from V and 8 bases from J; bases unmatched to any gene: 16. The germline CDR1 and CDR2 sequences are GTSNPN and SVGIG (reference sequence). The CDR3 consists of 14 residues. The CDR3 region is CASHGAGGLRGYTF. The DNA for the CDR3 is TGTGCCTCACACGGGGCAGGGGGGTTGAGAGGCTACACCTTC.

V gene TRBV5-8 combines with J gene TRBJ2-2, with a possible D match to TRBD2 (5 bases). Germline loops: CDR1 SGHTS, CDR2 YDEGEE. The V gene lost 1 base and the J gene lost 7 bases, with 17 bases spanning the gap. CDR3 length: 16 residues. CDR3 amino acids: CASSLWRVSSGGELFF. As DNA, the CDR3 is TGTGCCAGCAGCTTGTGGCGGGTTTCGTCCGGCGGGGAGCTGTTTTTT.

This rearrangement joins TRBV4-1 to TRBJ2-5, with D hard to call. Germline CDR1 and CDR2: MGHRA and YSYEKL. The CDR3 sequence is 14 residues long. With 0 bases removed from V and 4 bases from J, the gap between germline ends came to 9 bases. CDR3 nucleotide sequence: TGCGCCAGCAGCCAAGAACGGGTTCGAGAGACCCAGTACTTC. The encoded protein is CASSQERVRETQYF.

J is TRBJ1-2 and V is TRBV5-6; D remains unclear. V lost 6 bases, J lost 4 bases, and 13 bases lay in between. The germline V gene encodes CDR1 SGHDT and CDR2 YYEEEE. The CDR3 extends over 13 amino acids. DNA for the CDR3: TGTGCCAGCACCCGGGAGGGTGGCTATGGCTACACCTTC. It yields the protein CASTREGGYGYTF. Looking up the rest from reference TRBV5-6 and TRBJ1-2 gives the full variable domain: DAGVTQSPTHLIKTRGQQVTLRCSPKSGHDTVSWYQQALGQGPQFIFQYYEEEERQRGNFPDRFSGHQFPNYSSELNVNALLLGDSALYLCASTREGGYGYTFGSGTRLTVV.

The chain joins TRBV7-9 to TRBJ1-2, with 9 bases identical to TRBD1. The CDR3 loop spans 16 amino acids. The V and J ends lost 2 bases and 1 base, in that order; junction bases with no gene match: 5. Germline-derived CDR1 and CDR2 are SEHNR and FQNEAQ (reference sequence). CDR3 in DNA: TGTGCCAGCAGCTTATCGACAGGGGGGAATAACTATGGCTACACCTTC. Translation: CASSLSTGGNNYGYTF.